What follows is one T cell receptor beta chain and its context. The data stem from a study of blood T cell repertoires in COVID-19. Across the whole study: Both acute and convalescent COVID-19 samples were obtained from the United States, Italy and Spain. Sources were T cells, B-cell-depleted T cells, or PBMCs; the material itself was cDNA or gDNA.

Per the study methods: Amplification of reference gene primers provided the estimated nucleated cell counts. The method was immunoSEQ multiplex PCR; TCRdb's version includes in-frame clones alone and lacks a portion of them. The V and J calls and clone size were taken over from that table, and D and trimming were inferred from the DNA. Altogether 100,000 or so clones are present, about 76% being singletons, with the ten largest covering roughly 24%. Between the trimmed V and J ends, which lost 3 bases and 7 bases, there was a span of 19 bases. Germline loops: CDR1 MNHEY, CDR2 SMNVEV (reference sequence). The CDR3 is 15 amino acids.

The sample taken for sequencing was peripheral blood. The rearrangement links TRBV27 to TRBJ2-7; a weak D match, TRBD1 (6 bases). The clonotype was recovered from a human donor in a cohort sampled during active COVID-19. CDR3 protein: CASSFAQGQSGEQYF. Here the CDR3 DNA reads TGTGCCAGCAGTTTCGCCCAAGGACAGTCTGGTGAGCAGTACTTC.